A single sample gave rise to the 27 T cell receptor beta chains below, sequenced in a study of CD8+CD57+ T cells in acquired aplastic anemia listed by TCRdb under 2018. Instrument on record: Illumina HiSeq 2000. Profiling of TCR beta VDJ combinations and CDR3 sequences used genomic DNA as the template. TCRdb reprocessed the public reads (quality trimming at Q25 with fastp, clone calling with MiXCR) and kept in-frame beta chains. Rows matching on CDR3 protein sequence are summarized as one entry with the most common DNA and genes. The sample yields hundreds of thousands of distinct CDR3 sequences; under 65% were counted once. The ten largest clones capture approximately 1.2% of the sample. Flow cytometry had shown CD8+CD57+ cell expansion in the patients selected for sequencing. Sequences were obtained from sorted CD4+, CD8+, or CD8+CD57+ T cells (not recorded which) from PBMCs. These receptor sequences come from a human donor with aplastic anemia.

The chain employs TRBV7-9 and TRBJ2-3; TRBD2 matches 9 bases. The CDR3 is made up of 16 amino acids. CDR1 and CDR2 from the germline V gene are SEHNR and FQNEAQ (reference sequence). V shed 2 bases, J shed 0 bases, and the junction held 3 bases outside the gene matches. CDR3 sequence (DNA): TGTGCCAGCAGCTTAAGCGGGGGGCCCAGCACAGATACGCAGTATTTT. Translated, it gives CASSLSGGPSTDTQYF.

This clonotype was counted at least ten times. The CDR3 region is CATGTGLIYGYTF. Written as DNA, the CDR3 is TGTGCCACCGGGACAGGGTTGATCTATGGCTACACCTTC. V and J are TRBV2 and TRBJ1-2; 9 nucleotides line up with TRBD1. Trimming removed 10 bases from V and 4 bases from J; junction bases left unmatched: 7. Germline V lookup: CDR1 SNHLY, CDR2 FYNNEI. This CDR3 is built from 13 residues.

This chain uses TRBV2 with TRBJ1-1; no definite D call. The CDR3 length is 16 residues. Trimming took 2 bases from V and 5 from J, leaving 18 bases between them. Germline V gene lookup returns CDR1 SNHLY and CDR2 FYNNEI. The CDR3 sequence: CASSENDLGLGTEAFF. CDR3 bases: TGTGCCAGCAGTGAAAACGATTTGGGGTTGGGGACTGAAGCTTTCTTT.

DNA of the CDR3: TGCAGTGCTAGTATGGGGGCCCCCTACGAGCAGTACTTC. Its protein product is CSASMGAPYEQYF. The chain links TRBV20-1 to TRBJ2-7; the D gene is possibly TRBD1 (6 bases). V shed 3 bases and J shed 2 bases, with 11 bases lying between them. The germline V gene encodes CDR1 DFQATT and CDR2 SNEGSKA (reference sequence). The CDR3 consists of 13 residues.

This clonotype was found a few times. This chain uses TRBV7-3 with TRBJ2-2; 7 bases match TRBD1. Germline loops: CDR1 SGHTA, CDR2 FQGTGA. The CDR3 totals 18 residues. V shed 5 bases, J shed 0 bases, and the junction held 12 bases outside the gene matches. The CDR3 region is CASSPYRYRGTNTGELFF. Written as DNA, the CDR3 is TGTGCCAGCAGCCCTTACCGTTACAGGGGAACGAACACCGGGGAGCTGTTTTTT.

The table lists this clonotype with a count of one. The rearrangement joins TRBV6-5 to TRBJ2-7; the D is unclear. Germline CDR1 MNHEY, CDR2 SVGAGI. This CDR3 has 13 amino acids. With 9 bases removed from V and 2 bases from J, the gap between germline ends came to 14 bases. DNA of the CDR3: TGTGCCAGTACTCACCGCGTTGCCTACGAGCAGTACTTC. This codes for CASTHRVAYEQYF.

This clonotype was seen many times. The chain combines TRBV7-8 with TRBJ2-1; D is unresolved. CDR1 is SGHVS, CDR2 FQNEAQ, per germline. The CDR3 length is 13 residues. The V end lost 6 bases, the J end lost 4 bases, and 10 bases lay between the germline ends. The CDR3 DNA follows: TGTGCCAGCAGGCTTCCAGGATACAATGAGCAGTTCTTC. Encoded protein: CASRLPGYNEQFF.

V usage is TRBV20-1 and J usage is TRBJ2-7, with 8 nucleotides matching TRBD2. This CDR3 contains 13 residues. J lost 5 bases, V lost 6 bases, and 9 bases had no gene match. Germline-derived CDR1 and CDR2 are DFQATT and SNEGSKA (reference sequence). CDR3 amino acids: CSAISGSVDEQYF. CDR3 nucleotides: TGCAGTGCCATCAGCGGGAGTGTCGACGAGCAGTACTTC.

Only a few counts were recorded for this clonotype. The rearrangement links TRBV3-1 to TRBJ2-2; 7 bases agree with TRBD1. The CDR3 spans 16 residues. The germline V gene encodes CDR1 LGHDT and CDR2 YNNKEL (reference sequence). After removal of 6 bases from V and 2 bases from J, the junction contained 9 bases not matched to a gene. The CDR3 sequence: CASSNRGLGNTGELFF. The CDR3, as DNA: TGTGCCAGCAGTAACAGGGGCCTCGGAAACACCGGGGAGCTGTTTTTT.

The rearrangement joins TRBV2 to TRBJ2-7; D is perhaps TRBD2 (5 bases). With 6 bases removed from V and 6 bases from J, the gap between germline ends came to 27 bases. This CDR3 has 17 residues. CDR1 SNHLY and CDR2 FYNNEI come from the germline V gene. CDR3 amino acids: CASRRDGIGNTSFEQYF. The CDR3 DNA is TGTGCCAGCAGAAGGGATGGCATTGGAAACACTAGTTTCGAGCAGTACTTC.

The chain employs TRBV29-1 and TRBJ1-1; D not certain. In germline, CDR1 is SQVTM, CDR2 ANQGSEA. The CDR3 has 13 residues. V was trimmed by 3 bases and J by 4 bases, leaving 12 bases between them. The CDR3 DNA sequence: TGCAGCGTTGATGCCGGGAGGCGCACTGAAGCTTTCTTT. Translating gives CSVDAGRRTEAFF.

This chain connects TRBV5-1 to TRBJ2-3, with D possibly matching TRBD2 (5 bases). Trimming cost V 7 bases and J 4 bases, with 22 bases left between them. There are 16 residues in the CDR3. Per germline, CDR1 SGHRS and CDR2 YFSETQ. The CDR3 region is CASFPISPKGADTQYF. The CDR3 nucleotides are TGCGCCAGCTTCCCCATCAGCCCGAAGGGAGCAGATACGCAGTATTTT.

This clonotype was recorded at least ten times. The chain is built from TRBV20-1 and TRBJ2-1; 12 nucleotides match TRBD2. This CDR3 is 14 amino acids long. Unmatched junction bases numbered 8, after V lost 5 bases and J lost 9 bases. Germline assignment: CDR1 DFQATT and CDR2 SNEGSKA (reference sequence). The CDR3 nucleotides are TGCAGTGCTGCCTCCGGGACTAGCGGGCTTGAGCAGTTCTTC. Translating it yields CSAASGTSGLEQFF.

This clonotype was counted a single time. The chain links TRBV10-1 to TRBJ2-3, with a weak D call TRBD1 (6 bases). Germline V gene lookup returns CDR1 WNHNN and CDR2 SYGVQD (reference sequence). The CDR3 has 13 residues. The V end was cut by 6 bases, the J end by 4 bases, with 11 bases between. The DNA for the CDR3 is TGCGCCAGCAGCCTCTCAGGGGCAGATACGCAGTATTTT. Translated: CASSLSGADTQYF.

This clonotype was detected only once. This CDR3 reads CASAYRGTETQYF. The CDR3, as DNA: TGTGCCAGCGCATACAGGGGAACGGAGACCCAGTACTTC. J is TRBJ2-5 and V is TRBV25-1; the match to TRBD1 covers 7 bases. The CDR3 has 13 amino acids. Germline CDR1 and CDR2: MGHDK and SYGVNS. V was pared by 8 bases and J by 5 bases, with 8 bases of the junction left unmatched.

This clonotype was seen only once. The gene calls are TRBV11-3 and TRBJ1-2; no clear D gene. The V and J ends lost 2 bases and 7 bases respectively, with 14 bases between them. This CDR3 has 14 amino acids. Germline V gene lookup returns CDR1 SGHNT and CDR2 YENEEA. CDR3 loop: CASSLRGESGGYTF. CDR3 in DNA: TGTGCCAGCAGCTTACGGGGAGAATCGGGTGGCTACACCTTC.

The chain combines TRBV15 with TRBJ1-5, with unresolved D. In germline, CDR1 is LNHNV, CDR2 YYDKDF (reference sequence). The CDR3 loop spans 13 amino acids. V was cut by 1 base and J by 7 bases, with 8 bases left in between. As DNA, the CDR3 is TGTGCCACCAGCAGAGTATATGAGCAGCCCCAGCATTTT. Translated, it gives CATSRVYEQPQHF.

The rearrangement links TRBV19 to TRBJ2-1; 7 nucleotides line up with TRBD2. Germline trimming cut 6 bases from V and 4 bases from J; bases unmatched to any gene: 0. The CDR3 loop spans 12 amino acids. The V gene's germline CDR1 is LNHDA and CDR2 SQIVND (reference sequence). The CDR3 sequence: CASSGGYNEQFF. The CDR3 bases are TGTGCCAGTAGCGGGGGGTACAATGAGCAGTTCTTC.

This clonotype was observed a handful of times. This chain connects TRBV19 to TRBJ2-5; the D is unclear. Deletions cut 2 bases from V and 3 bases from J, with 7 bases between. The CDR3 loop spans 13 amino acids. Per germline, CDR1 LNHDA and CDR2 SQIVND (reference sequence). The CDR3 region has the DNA TGTGCCAGTAGTATATACGGCGAAGAGACCCAGTACTTC. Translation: CASSIYGEETQYF.

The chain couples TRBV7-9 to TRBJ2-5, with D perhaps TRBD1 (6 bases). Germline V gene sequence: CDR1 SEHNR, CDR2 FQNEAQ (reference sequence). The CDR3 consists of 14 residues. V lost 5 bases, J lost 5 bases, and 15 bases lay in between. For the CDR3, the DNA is TGTGCCAGCAGCCAAGACAGGAATTCGGAGACCCAGTACTTC. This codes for CASSQDRNSETQYF. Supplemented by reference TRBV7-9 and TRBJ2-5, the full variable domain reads DTGVSQNPRHKITKRGQNVTFRCDPISEHNRLYWYRQTLGQGPEFLTYFQNEAQLEKSRLLSDRFSAERPKGSFSTLEIQRTEQGDSAMYLCASSQDRNSETQYFGPGTRLLVL.

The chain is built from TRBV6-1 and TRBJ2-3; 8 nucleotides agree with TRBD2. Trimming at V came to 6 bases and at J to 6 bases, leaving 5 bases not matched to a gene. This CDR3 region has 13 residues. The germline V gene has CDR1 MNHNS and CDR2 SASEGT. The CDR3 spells CASSSGSLDTQYF. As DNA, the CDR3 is TGTGCCAGCAGCAGCGGGAGCTTGGATACGCAGTATTTT.

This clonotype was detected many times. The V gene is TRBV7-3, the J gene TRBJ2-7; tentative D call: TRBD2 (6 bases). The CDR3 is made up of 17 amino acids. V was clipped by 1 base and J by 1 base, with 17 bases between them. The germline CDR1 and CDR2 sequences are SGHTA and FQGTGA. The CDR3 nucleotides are TGTGCCAGCAGCTTAAAGGGCGGGACTGGCGTTTCCTACGAGCAGTACTTC. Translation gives CASSLKGGTGVSYEQYF.

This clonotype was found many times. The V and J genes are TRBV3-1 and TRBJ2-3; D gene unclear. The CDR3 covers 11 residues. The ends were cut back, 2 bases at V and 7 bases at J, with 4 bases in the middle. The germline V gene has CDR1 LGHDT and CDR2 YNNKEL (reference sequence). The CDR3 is CASSQLNTQYF. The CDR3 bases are TGTGCCAGCAGCCAACTAAATACGCAGTATTTT.

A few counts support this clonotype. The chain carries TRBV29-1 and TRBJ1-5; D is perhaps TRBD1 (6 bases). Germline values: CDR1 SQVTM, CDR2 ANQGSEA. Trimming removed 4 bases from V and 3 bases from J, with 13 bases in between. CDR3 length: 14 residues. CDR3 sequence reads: CSVVETGSNQPQHF. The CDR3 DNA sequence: TGCAGCGTTGTAGAGACAGGCTCCAATCAGCCCCAGCATTTT. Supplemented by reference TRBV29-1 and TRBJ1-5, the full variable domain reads SAVISQKPSRDICQRGTSLTIQCQVDSQVTMMFWYRQQPGQSLTLIATANQGSEATYESGFVIDKFPISRPNLTFSTLTVSNMSPEDSSIYLCSVVETGSNQPQHFGDGTRLSIL.

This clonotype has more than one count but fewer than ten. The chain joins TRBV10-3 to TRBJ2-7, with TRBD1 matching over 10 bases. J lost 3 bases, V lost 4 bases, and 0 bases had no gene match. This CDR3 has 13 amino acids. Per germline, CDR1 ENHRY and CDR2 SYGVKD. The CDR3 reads CAISGTGGYEQYF. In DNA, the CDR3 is TGTGCCATCAGTGGGACAGGGGGCTACGAGCAGTACTTC.

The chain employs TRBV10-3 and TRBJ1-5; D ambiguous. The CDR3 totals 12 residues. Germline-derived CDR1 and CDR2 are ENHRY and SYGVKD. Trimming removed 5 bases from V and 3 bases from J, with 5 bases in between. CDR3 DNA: TGTGCCATCAGTAGGGACAATCAGCCCCAGCATTTT. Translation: CAISRDNQPQHF.

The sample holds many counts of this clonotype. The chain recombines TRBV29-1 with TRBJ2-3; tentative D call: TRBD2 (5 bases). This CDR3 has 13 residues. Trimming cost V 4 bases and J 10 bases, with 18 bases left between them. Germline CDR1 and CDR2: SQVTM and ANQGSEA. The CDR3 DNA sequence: TGCAGCGTTGGAACAGCCTCCGGGGTTGCGCAGTATTTT. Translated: CSVGTASGVAQYF.